This paragraph covers one T cell receptor (beta chain) sequence. Antigen specificity is unknown. Researchers amplified the TCR beta CDR3 regions from RNA transcripts. HTBI primers were used for first-round RT-PCR of the TCR CDR3. TCRdb fed the multiplex PCR reads into MiXCR, producing one record per CDR3 protein. The data hold about 270,000 distinct CDR3 sequences, with approximately 21% observed a single time. The CDR3 loop spans 13 amino acids. V lost 3 bases and J 0 bases, leaving 5 bases between the germline ends. Germline CDR1 and CDR2: SNHLY and FYNNEI. These data come from a study of T cells in Graves' hyperthyroidism and ophthalmopathy. Study-level information: Peripheral blood was acquired at first diagnosis, ahead of any therapy whatsoever.

The study's findings and limits: The majority of expanded thyroid clonotypes above 0.001 also appeared in blood.

Diagnoses were established using clinical symptoms, serum thyroxine and TRAb, thyroid ultrasound and orbital computed tomography. This clonotype was sampled from a man under 40 with Graves' ophthalmopathy. The chain couples TRBV2 to TRBJ1-1, with D uncertain. Sequencing was carried out using blood. CDR3 loop: CASSDNMNTEAFF. The DNA of the CDR3 is TGTGCCAGCAGTGACAACATGAACACTGAAGCTTTCTTT.